The rows below give T cell receptor beta chains drawn from one sample of a study of T cells in Graves' hyperthyroidism and ophthalmopathy. Each CDR3 protein is one row after TCRdb ran MiXCR on the multiplex PCR reads. The data contain around 490,000 distinct CDR3 sequences, just under 20% of them singletons. Sequences were obtained from blood. Receptor source: a man aged 40-55 years with Graves' ophthalmopathy. CDR3s include the opening cysteine and the closing phenylalanine or tryptophan. Each record gives: CDR3 length, V gene, D gene, J gene, clone size, CDR3 protein, CDR3 DNA. D genes are given only for firm matches. Size is stated for part of the rows, as once, few or many counts, or as a class when the clone is expanded.

16	TRBV5-1	TRBD1	TRBJ2-2	few	CASSPYRGTNTGELFF	TGCGCCAGCAGCCCATACAGGGGGACGAACACCGGGGAGCTGTTTTTT
13	TRBV12-3/TRBV12-4	.	TRBJ1-2	many	CASSSRRGYGYTF	TGTGCCAGCAGTTCCAGGAGAGGTTATGGCTACACCTTC
16	TRBV2	TRBD1	TRBJ1-3	few	CASSEAQGQMGNTIYF	TGTGCCAGCAGTGAAGCTCAGGGACAGATGGGAAACACCATATATTTT
14	TRBV19	.	TRBJ2-5	.	CASSISQGPETQYF	TGTGCCAGTAGTATTTCCCAGGGACCGGAGACCCAGTACTTC
14	TRBV5-1	TRBD2	TRBJ2-1	few	CASSLLAGGGMRFF	TGCGCCAGCAGCTTGCTGGCGGGGGGTGGAATGAGGTTCTTC
11	TRBV20-1	.	TRBJ1-1	few	CSASRTAEAFF	TGCAGTGCTAGTAGGACGGCTGAAGCTTTCTTT
16	TRBV6-1	TRBD1	TRBJ1-5	.	CASSGQTGISNQPQHF	TGTGCCAGCAGTGGTCAGACAGGGATTAGCAATCAGCCCCAGCATTTT
12	TRBV28	TRBD1	TRBJ2-7	many	CARGQGANEQYF	TGTGCCAGGGGGCAGGGGGCTAACGAGCAGTACTTC
13	TRBV20-1	.	TRBJ2-3	many	CSAPGHWTDTQYF	TGCAGTGCTCCGGGACACTGGACGGATACGCAGTATTTT
13	TRBV29-1	.	TRBJ2-4	.	CSVVRTAKNIQYF	TGCAGCGTTGTTCGGACAGCCAAAAACATTCAGTACTTC
15	TRBV7-3	.	TRBJ2-1	few	CASGSSAGPRGEQFF	TGTGCCAGTGGTTCAAGCGCGGGTCCCCGGGGTGAGCAGTTCTTC
17	TRBV7-8	TRBD1	TRBJ2-4	few	CASSLGRGSLAKNIQYF	TGTGCCAGCAGCTTGGGCAGGGGGTCGCTAGCCAAAAACATTCAGTACTTC
15	TRBV7-2	.	TRBJ1-3	.	CASSSRSGSGNTIYF	TGTGCCAGCAGCTCCCGATCGGGGTCTGGAAACACCATATATTTT
15	TRBV18	TRBD2	TRBJ2-7	few	CASSPVASGSSEQYF	TGTGCCAGCTCACCGGTGGCTAGCGGGAGTAGTGAGCAGTACTTC
14	TRBV2	.	TRBJ1-2	many	CASRQSGANYGYTF	TGTGCCAGCAGACAATCCGGGGCGAACTATGGCTACACCTTC
15	TRBV7-2	TRBD1	TRBJ2-5	many	CASSPGGAGSKTQYF	TGTGCCAGCAGCCCAGGGGGCGCGGGGTCGAAGACCCAGTACTTC
18	TRBV10-3	TRBD1	TRBJ2-6	few	CAISEGTGGSSGANVLTF	TGTGCCATCAGTGAGGGGACAGGAGGCAGCTCTGGGGCCAACGTCCTGACTTTC
15	TRBV12-3/TRBV12-4	TRBD2	TRBJ2-2	few	CASRALAGDTGELFF	TGTGCCAGCAGGGCTCTAGCGGGGGACACCGGGGAGCTGTTTTTT
16	TRBV12-3/TRBV12-4	TRBD2	TRBJ2-3	many	CASSLSTGGWKDTQYF	TGTGCCAGCAGTTTATCCACGGGGGGATGGAAAGATACGCAGTATTTT
11	TRBV27	.	TRBJ2-1	.	CATQGSNEQFF	TGTGCAACACAGGGTTCCAATGAGCAGTTCTTC
11	TRBV28	.	TRBJ1-1	.	CASTIPTEAFF	TGTGCCAGCACCATCCCCACTGAAGCTTTCTTT
15	TRBV20-1	.	TRBJ2-7	few	CSAEGVIGSRHEQYF	TGCAGTGCGGAAGGGGTTATCGGGAGTAGGCACGAGCAGTACTTC
15	TRBV10-3	.	TRBJ1-4	once	CAISTGGRGREKLFF	TGTGCCATCAGCACCGGGGGACGGGGGCGTGAAAAACTGTTTTTT
14	TRBV12-3/TRBV12-4	TRBD1	TRBJ1-6	.	CASRRQGTNSPLHF	TGTGCCAGCAGACGACAGGGGACCAATTCACCCCTCCACTTT
17	TRBV11-2	TRBD2	TRBJ2-3	.	CASSQDRLAGSTDTQYF	TGTGCCAGCAGCCAAGATCGGCTAGCGGGGTCCACAGATACGCAGTATTTT
16	TRBV18	.	TRBJ1-5	many	CASSPTNGVSNQPQHF	TGTGCCAGCTCACCCACAAACGGGGTAAGCAATCAGCCCCAGCATTTT
19	TRBV7-2	TRBD1	TRBJ1-1	.	CASSQTATGDDPMNTEAFF	TGTGCCAGCAGCCAAACCGCCACAGGGGATGATCCCATGAACACTGAAGCTTTCTTT
15	TRBV7-2	.	TRBJ2-3	many	CASSLSLLSTDTQYF	TGTGCCAGCAGCTTATCGTTACTGAGCACAGATACGCAGTATTTT
19	TRBV2	TRBD2	TRBJ2-5	many	CASSSGLAGGRRNQETQYF	TGTGCCAGCAGCTCCGGACTAGCGGGGGGAAGAAGGAACCAAGAGACCCAGTACTTC
14	TRBV29-1	TRBD1	TRBJ2-3	.	CSVIPLTGVDTQYF	TGCAGCGTTATACCGCTTACAGGGGTCGATACGCAGTATTTT
15	TRBV6-1	TRBD1	TRBJ1-2	.	CASSPPGDRSYGYTF	TGTGCCAGCAGTCCCCCAGGGGACAGGTCTTATGGCTACACCTTC
17	TRBV28	.	TRBJ1-5	many	CASSLPWTAYSNQPQHF	TGTGCCAGCAGTCTCCCGTGGACAGCGTATAGCAATCAGCCCCAGCATTTT
14	TRBV18	.	TRBJ2-7	many	CASSPSRGSYEQYF	TGTGCCAGCTCACCCAGCAGGGGTTCTTACGAGCAGTACTTC
15	TRBV3-1	.	TRBJ1-6	once	CASSQVPGANSPLHF	TGTGCCAGCAGCCAAGTTCCAGGGGCGAATTCACCCCTCCACTTT
16	TRBV18	.	TRBJ1-1	few	CASSPLGGRVNTEAFF	TGTGCCAGCTCACCGTTGGGGGGCAGGGTGAACACTGAAGCTTTCTTT
15	TRBV6-2/TRBV6-3	TRBD1	TRBJ2-2	.	CASSSLDRMAGELFF	TGTGCCAGCAGTTCCCTGGACAGGATGGCCGGGGAGCTGTTTTTT
12	TRBV5-1	.	TRBJ2-3	many	CASSFSTDTQYF	TGTGCCAGCAGCTTTTCCACAGATACGCAGTATTTT
15	TRBV20-1	.	TRBJ2-3	.	CSASERTGSTDTQYF	TGCAGTGCTAGTGAGCGGACCGGTAGCACAGATACGCAGTATTTT
15	TRBV2	TRBD2	TRBJ2-5	many	CASKKDGGAPETQYF	TGTGCCAGCAAGAAAGACGGGGGGGCCCCGGAGACCCAGTACTTC
14	TRBV29-1	TRBD2	TRBJ2-5	.	CAVPAGTRQETQYF	TGCGCCGTTCCGGCCGGGACTAGACAAGAGACCCAGTACTTC
15	TRBV30	.	TRBJ2-7	many	CAWSVGTKSSYEQYF	TGTGCCTGGAGTGTGGGAACAAAGAGCTCCTACGAGCAGTACTTC
17	TRBV10-3	.	TRBJ1-3	.	CAVQREVQGRDGNTIYF	TGTGCCGTGCAGAGAGAGGTCCAGGGGCGAGACGGAAACACCATATATTTT
16	TRBV2	TRBD2	TRBJ2-3	many	CASRSRLAGGGDTQYF	TGTGCCAGCAGATCCAGACTAGCGGGAGGGGGAGATACGCAGTATTTT
13	TRBV20-1	TRBD2	TRBJ2-5	many	CSGELAVGETQYF	TGCAGTGGTGAACTAGCGGTAGGGGAGACCCAGTACTTC
15	TRBV5-6	.	TRBJ2-5	.	CASSSFGGREETQYF	TGTGCCAGCAGCTCCTTTGGGGGGCGAGAAGAGACCCAGTACTTC
16	TRBV7-2	.	TRBJ2-7	many	CASSLGPQRAAYEQYF	TGTGCCAGCAGCTTAGGCCCCCAGCGGGCGGCCTACGAGCAGTACTTC
12	TRBV30	.	TRBJ2-7	many	CAWEDASYEQYF	TGTGCCTGGGAAGATGCGTCCTACGAGCAGTACTTC
16	TRBV30	.	TRBJ1-5	.	CAWNKYSSEEDQPQHF	TGTGCCTGGAACAAGTACTCCTCCGAGGAGGATCAGCCCCAGCATTTT
14	TRBV3-1	.	TRBJ1-1	many	CASSQAGRYTEAFF	TGTGCCAGCAGCCAAGCTGGGAGGTACACTGAAGCTTTCTTT
16	TRBV15	TRBD1	TRBJ2-5	few	CATSRDRGGVGGTQYF	TGTGCCACCAGCAGAGATAGAGGGGGCGTCGGAGGGACCCAGTACTTC
14	TRBV11-3	TRBD1	TRBJ2-2	few	CATSEPTGDGELFF	TGTGCCACCAGTGAACCGACAGGGGACGGGGAGCTGTTTTTT
14	TRBV28	.	TRBJ2-3	.	CASRKGSSTDTQYF	TGTGCCAGCAGGAAGGGTTCCAGCACAGATACGCAGTATTTT
17	TRBV6-1	.	TRBJ1-6	few	CASSEYLRSSYNSPLHF	TGTGCCAGCAGTGAATATCTCAGGAGCTCCTATAATTCACCCCTCCACTTT
13	TRBV12-3/TRBV12-4	.	TRBJ2-1	many	CASSFGGRNEQFF	TGTGCCAGCAGTTTTGGGGGTCGCAATGAGCAGTTCTTC
15	TRBV12-3/TRBV12-4	.	TRBJ1-6	few	CASSFHSSYNSPLHF	TGTGCCAGCAGTTTTCACAGCTCCTATAATTCACCCCTCCACTTT